The sequence of this T cell receptor beta chain was determined in a study of cytomegalovirus exposure and HLA in healthy donors. It was with 60 Vbeta and 13 Jbeta primers that the PCR ran. TCRdb's table, derived via immunoSEQ multiplex PCR, lists solely in-frame clones and lacks some. The sample carries approximately 160,000 clones, about 70% recorded once. In germline, CDR1 is KGHSH, CDR2 LQKENI. The CDR3 runs 14 residues. The V segment lost 5 bases and the J segment 15 bases; nucleotides outside the gene matches: 13. Study-wide findings and caveats: Among TCR beta chains, those listed as cytomegalovirus-associated numbered about 150. Follow-up analysis later connected one missense variant in DCLRE1C with trimming of TCR beta V- and J-genes. Confirmation was obtained in vitro that three CMV-associated chains are specific for CMV antigens.

Comment on this clone: What it binds is not known.

The chain employs TRBV18 and TRBJ2-1, with TRBD2 matching 10 bases. This clonotype originated in a woman aged 18-29 years in good health and CMV-seropositive. Sequenced input: PBMCs. In DNA form, the CDR3 reads TGTGCCAGCTCAGGGACTAGCGCTATACCTTCGGGGTTCTTC. It codes for CASSGTSAIPSGFF.